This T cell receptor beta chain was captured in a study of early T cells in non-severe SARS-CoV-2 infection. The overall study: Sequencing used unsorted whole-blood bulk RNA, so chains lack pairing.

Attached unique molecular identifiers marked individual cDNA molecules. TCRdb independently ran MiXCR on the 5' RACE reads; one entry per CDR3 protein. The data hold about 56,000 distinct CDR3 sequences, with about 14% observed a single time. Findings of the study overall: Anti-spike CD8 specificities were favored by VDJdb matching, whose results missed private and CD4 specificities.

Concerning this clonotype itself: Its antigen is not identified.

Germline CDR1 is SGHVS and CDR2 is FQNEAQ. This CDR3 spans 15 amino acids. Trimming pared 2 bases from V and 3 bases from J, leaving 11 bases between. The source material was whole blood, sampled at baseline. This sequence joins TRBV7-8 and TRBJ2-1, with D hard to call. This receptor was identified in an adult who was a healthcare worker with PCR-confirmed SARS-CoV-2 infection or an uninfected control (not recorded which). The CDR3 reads CASSLRTDFYNEQFF. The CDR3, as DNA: TGTGCCAGCAGCTTAAGAACGGATTTCTACAATGAGCAGTTCTTC. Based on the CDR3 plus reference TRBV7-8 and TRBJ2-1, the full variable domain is GAGVSQSPRYKVAKRGQDVALRCDPISGHVSLFWYQQALGQGPEFLTYFQNEAQLDKSGLPSDRFFAERPEGSVSTLKIQRTQQEDSAVYLCASSLRTDFYNEQFFGPGTRLTVL.